This T cell receptor (beta chain) was sequenced during a study of blood T cell repertoires in COVID-19. The wider study: COVID-19 samples from acute and convalescent phases originated in the United States, Italy and Spain. T cells, B-cell-depleted T cells, or PBMCs supplied cDNA or gDNA.

Sequenced by immunoSEQ multiplex PCR; TCRdb stores in-frame clones only, minus some. The table has about 88,000 clones, 75% to 90% seen once. This receptor was identified in a male donor with acute or convalescent COVID-19. Sequencing was performed on peripheral blood.

CDR3 amino acids: CASSEALASGYGYTF. CDR3 nucleotide sequence: TGTGCCAGCAGTGAAGCGCTAGCCAGTGGCTATGGCTACACCTTC. The chain links TRBV6-1 to TRBJ1-2; D unresolved. The ends were cut back, 0 bases at V and 4 bases at J, with 12 bases in the middle. CDR1 and CDR2 (germline): MNHNS, SASEGT. The CDR3 loop spans 15 amino acids.